What follows describes a single T cell receptor (beta chain). The antigen is undetermined. This specimen comes from a study of T cell responses to AZD1222 COVID-19 vaccine. Study outcomes and limitations: Nearly half of spike-specific TCRs reportedly target variant regions that are unmutated in the B.1.351 and B.1.1.7 variants. Just six people given AZD1222 tested seropositive at baseline.

Trimming cost V 7 bases and J 0 bases, with 10 bases left between them. The germline V gene encodes CDR1 SQVTM and CDR2 ANQGSEA. This CDR3 contains 13 residues. Sequencing was performed with immunoSEQ multiplex PCR; in TCRdb, only in-frame clones are kept and a portion is missing. The repertoire has more than 110,000 clones, more than 85% of them found once; the top ten carry 3.5% to 4.5%. This material consisted of peripheral blood, taken 28 days after the second AZD1222 dose. The genes are TRBV29-1 and TRBJ1-3, with D possibly being TRBD1 (5 bases). The receptor was isolated from an adult who received the AZD1222 COVID-19 vaccine. The CDR3 spells CSAGTSSGNTIYF. CDR3 DNA sequence: TGCAGCGCGGGGACGAGCTCTGGAAACACCATATATTTT.